This T cell receptor (beta chain) was sequenced during a study of blood T cell repertoires in COVID-19. About the study: From T cells, B-cell-depleted T cells, or PBMCs came the material, which was cDNA or gDNA.

This clone turned up a few times. Germline-derived CDR1 and CDR2 are MNHEY and SVGAGI. This CDR3 contains 16 residues. Unmatched junction bases numbered 3, after V lost 2 bases and J lost 5 bases. Sequencing used immunoSEQ multiplex PCR; TCRdb keeps in-frame clones, though not all of them. The sample has 300,000 to 350,000 clones; 90% are singletons. Sequenced material: PBMCs or T cells enriched from blood (not recorded which). The clonotype originates from a woman under 30 with acute COVID-19. The J gene is TRBJ2-7, the V gene TRBV6-5; TRBD2 aligns across 16 bases. The CDR3 bases are TGTGCCAGCAGTTACACGGGACTAGCGGGAGGGAACGAGCAGTACTTC. The encoded protein is CASSYTGLAGGNEQYF.